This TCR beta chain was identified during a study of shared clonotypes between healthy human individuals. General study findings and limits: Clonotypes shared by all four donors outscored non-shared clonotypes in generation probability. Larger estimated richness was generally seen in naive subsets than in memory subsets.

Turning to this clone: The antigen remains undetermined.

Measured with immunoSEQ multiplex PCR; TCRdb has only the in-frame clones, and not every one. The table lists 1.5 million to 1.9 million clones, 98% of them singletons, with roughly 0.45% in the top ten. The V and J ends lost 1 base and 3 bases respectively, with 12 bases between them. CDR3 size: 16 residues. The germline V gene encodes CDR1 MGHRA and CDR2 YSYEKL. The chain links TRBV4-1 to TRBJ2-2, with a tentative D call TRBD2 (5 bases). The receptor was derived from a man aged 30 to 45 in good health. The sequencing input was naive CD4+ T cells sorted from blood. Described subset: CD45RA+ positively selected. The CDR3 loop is CASSQAGGLYTGELFF. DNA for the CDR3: TGCGCCAGCAGCCAAGCCGGAGGACTGTACACCGGGGAGCTGTTTTTT.